The rows below give T cell receptor beta chains drawn from one sample of a study of T cells in narcolepsy. Repertoires were generated with immunoSEQ multiplex PCR, while TCRdb's copy carries only in-frame clones and drops some. The table includes about 26,000 clones, 81% detected once. Sequenced input: memory (CD45RA-) CD4+ T cells from blood. The receptors were sampled from a human donor in good health. Each CDR3 is given with its conserved first and last residue. A D gene is named only where the DNA matches it firmly. Clone size is stated in some rows and not others, as once, few, many or a class when expanded.

>-|few|TRBJ2-6|TRBV7-8
CASSPRRVSGANVLTF
TGTGCCAGCAGCCCACGTAGGGTCTCTGGGGCCAACGTCCTGACTTTC
>TRBD1|-|TRBJ1-6|TRBV6-1
CASSVEGGDSPLHF
TGTGCCAGCAGTGTAGAAGGGGGCGATTCACCCCTCCACTTT
>TRBD1|-|TRBJ1-1|TRBV7-3
CASSLHRGDTEAFF
TGTGCCAGCAGCTTACACAGGGGGGACACTGAAGCTTTCTTT
>-|-|TRBJ2-6|TRBV7-3
CASSLSGSGANVLTF
TGTGCCAGCAGCTTATCAGGCTCTGGGGCCAACGTCCTGACTTTC
>-|-|TRBJ2-5|TRBV7-2
CASSRGRREETQYF
TGTGCCAGCAGCCGGGGCAGGAGGGAAGAGACCCAGTACTTC
>-|few|TRBJ1-5|TRBV5-1
CASSPMDGGDQPQHF
TGCGCCAGCAGCCCCATGGACGGTGGGGATCAGCCCCAGCATTTT
>-|-|TRBJ2-5|TRBV5-1
CASSLGASPETQYF
TGCGCCAGCAGCTTGGGGGCTAGCCCAGAGACCCAGTACTTC
>TRBD2|-|TRBJ2-5|TRBV6-1
CASFGGGYGTQYF
TGTGCCAGCTTCGGGGGAGGGTACGGGACCCAGTACTTC
>-|once|TRBJ2-1|TRBV6-1
CASRKPPINEQFF
TGTGCCAGCAGGAAGCCCCCGATCAATGAGCAGTTCTTC
>-|-|TRBJ1-1|TRBV9
CASSPGSLGNTEAFF
TGTGCCAGCAGCCCCGGGTCGCTGGGGAACACTGAAGCTTTCTTT
>-|once|TRBJ1-1|TRBV27
CASSAVGGEAFF
TGTGCCAGCAGTGCAGTAGGGGGTGAAGCTTTCTTT
>-|-|TRBJ2-1|TRBV4-2
CASSQSGLGSYNEQFF
TGTGCCAGCAGCCAGTCGGGACTCGGGTCCTACAATGAGCAGTTCTTC
>TRBD2|-|TRBJ2-1|TRBV28
CASSSHGLAENNEQFF
TGTGCCAGCAGTTCACACGGACTAGCGGAGAACAATGAGCAGTTCTTC
>TRBD2|-|TRBJ2-5|TRBV7-8
CASSLSGTSGQETQYF
TGTGCCAGCAGCTTAAGTGGTACTAGCGGCCAAGAGACCCAGTACTTC
>-|-|TRBJ2-7|TRBV30
CAWSAGDPSEQYF
TGTGCCTGGAGTGCCGGGGACCCCTCCGAGCAGTACTTC
>-|few|TRBJ1-3|TRBV6-5
CASSYGGQGNTIYF
TGTGCCAGCAGTTACGGGGGGCAAGGAAACACCATATATTTT
>TRBD2|-|TRBJ2-1|TRBV18
CASSPPLRGGIYEQFF
TGTGCCAGCTCACCACCGTTGCGGGGGGGCATCTATGAGCAGTTCTTC
>TRBD1|once|TRBJ1-1|TRBV29-1
CSGDRGLNTEAFF
TGCAGCGGTGACAGGGGCTTGAACACTGAAGCTTTCTTT
>-|-|TRBJ2-7|TRBV6-5
CASSSLQGNSYEQYF
TGTGCCAGCAGTTCGTTGCAGGGGAATTCCTACGAGCAGTACTTC
>-|-|TRBJ1-2|TRBV21-1
CASSKADRDWEESYGYTF
TGTGCCAGCAGCAAAGCGGATAGGGATTGGGAGGAGAGCTATGGCTACACCTTC
>TRBD1|-|TRBJ1-1|TRBV5-1
CASSLGDRSNTEAFF
TGCGCCAGCAGCTTGGGGGACAGGTCGAACACTGAAGCTTTCTTT
>TRBD1|few|TRBJ1-4|TRBV4-3
CASSQDLDRDEKLFF
TGCGCCAGCAGCCAAGATCTCGACAGGGATGAAAAACTGTTTTTT
>TRBD1|-|TRBJ2-7|TRBV5-6
CASSHDDRGAPYEQYF
TGTGCCAGCAGCCACGACGACAGGGGAGCTCCCTACGAGCAGTACTTC
>-|-|TRBJ1-5|TRBV5-1
CASSLAGAPNQPQHF
TGCGCCAGCAGCTTGGCGGGGGCGCCCAATCAGCCCCAGCATTTT
>TRBD1|-|TRBJ2-1|TRBV19
CASSIFGTGRNEQFF
TGTGCCAGTAGTATATTCGGGACAGGGCGAAATGAGCAGTTCTTC
>-|-|TRBJ2-3|TRBV9
CASSSRGQRTDTQYF
TGTGCCAGCAGCTCGAGGGGCCAGCGCACAGATACGCAGTATTTT
>TRBD1|-|TRBJ1-4|TRBV4-2
CASSRGTAGTNEKLFF
TGTGCCAGCAGCCGCGGGACAGCGGGAACTAATGAAAAACTGTTTTTT
>TRBD1|few|TRBJ2-2|TRBV6-6
CAILKLRGRGTGELFF
TGTGCCATCCTTAAGTTGAGGGGGCGAGGCACCGGGGAGCTGTTTTTT
>TRBD1|few|TRBJ1-1|TRBV6-6
CASSRDRLHMNTEAFF
TGTGCCAGCAGTCGGGACAGGCTCCACATGAACACTGAAGCTTTCTTT
>-|-|TRBJ2-3|TRBV6-6
CASRRGLQESDTQYF
TGTGCCAGCAGGAGGGGACTTCAAGAGTCAGATACGCAGTATTTT
>TRBD2|few|TRBJ2-7|TRBV27
CASSFASGRAGREQYF
TGTGCCAGCAGTTTTGCAAGCGGGAGGGCAGGACGGGAGCAGTACTTC
>-|-|TRBJ1-4|TRBV27
CASSLQTVMGTNEKLFF
TGTGCCAGCAGTTTACAAACGGTGATGGGAACTAATGAAAAACTGTTTTTT